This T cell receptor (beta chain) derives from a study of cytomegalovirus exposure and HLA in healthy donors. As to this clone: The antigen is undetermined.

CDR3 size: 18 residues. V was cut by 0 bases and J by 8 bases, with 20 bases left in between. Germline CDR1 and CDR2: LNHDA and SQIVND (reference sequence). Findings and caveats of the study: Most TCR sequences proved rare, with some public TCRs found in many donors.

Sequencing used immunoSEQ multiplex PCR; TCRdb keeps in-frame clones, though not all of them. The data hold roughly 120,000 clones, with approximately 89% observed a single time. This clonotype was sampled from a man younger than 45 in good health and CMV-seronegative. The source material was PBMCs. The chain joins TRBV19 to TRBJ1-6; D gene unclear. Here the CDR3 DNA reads TGTGCCAGTAGTATAGATCCCCCTCCCTCGATTCAGGATTCACCCCTCCACTTT. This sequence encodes CASSIDPPPSIQDSPLHF.